This TCR beta chain was found in a study of shared clonotypes between healthy human individuals. The CDR3 is 15 residues long. V lost 0 bases and J 6 bases, leaving 12 bases between the germline ends. The germline V gene encodes CDR1 SGHRS and CDR2 YFSETQ. Clones were read by immunoSEQ multiplex PCR, and TCRdb kept only the in-frame ones, dropping some. Among roughly 2.2 million clones listed, around 93% were seen once. This clone was detected only once. This clonotype was obtained from a man between 18 and 35 years old in good health. Some clones in this sample may be carry-over from other donors' samples. The sample comprised naive CD4+ T cells from PBMCs. Described subset: CD45RA+ positively selected. The gene calls are TRBV5-1 and TRBJ2-2; a possible D gene is TRBD1 (6 bases). The CDR3 reads CASSLGHRVAGELFF. The CDR3 coding sequence is TGCGCCAGCAGCTTGGGCCACAGGGTCGCCGGGGAGCTGTTTTTT.